Shown below are 20 T cell receptor beta chains from a single sample sequenced in a study of T cells of healthy individuals. A single record per CDR3 protein comes from TCRdb applying MiXCR to the 5' RACE reads. The profile shows some 69,000 distinct CDR3 sequences, 15% to 20% of them singletons. The receptors come from a human donor in good health.

Notes on this clonotype: With a much larger clone just one base away, this may be a read error. V usage is TRBV5-1 and J usage is TRBJ2-5, with D possibly being TRBD2 (6 bases). This CDR3 spans 15 amino acids. V lost 2 bases to trimming and J lost 0 bases, with 11 bases between them. CDR1 and CDR2 from the germline V gene are SGHRS and YFSETQ. CDR3 protein: CASSFRGENQETQYF. The CDR3 DNA follows: TGCGCCAGCAGCTTCCGCGGGGAAAACCAAGAGACCCAGTACTTC.

This clonotype was found many times. This chain joins TRBV5-1 and TRBJ2-1, with a possible D match to TRBD2 (5 bases). Germline lookup yields CDR1 SGHRS and CDR2 YFSETQ. This CDR3 has 15 residues. V lost 2 bases and J lost 2, with 11 bases in between. This CDR3 reads CASSLGGSAYNEQFF. Written as DNA, the CDR3 is TGCGCCAGCAGCTTAGGCGGGTCGGCCTACAATGAGCAGTTCTTC.

In this sample, this clonotype turned up a few times. The CDR3 here is CSVAGGTQETQYF. The CDR3, as DNA: TGCAGCGTTGCAGGGGGAACCCAAGAGACCCAGTACTTC. The chain is built from TRBV29-1 and TRBJ2-5; 7 bases agree with TRBD1. The CDR3 runs to 13 residues. Trimming at V came to 4 bases and at J to 1 base, leaving 3 bases not matched to a gene. CDR1 and CDR2 (germline): SQVTM, ANQGSEA. Supplemented by reference TRBV29-1 and TRBJ2-5, the full variable domain reads SAVISQKPSRDICQRGTSLTIQCQVDSQVTMMFWYRQQPGQSLTLIATANQGSEATYESGFVIDKFPISRPNLTFSTLTVSNMSPEDSSIYLCSVAGGTQETQYFGPGTRLLVL.

Points on this clonotype: A much larger clone differs by one base, so this may be a read error. This chain connects TRBV4-1 to TRBJ1-2; D uncertain. This CDR3 region has 14 residues. Per the germline V gene, CDR1 is MGHRA and CDR2 is YSYEKL. CDR3 nucleotide sequence: TGCGCCAGCAGCCAAGAACTCGAGGGTTATGGCTACAACTTC. Translated, it gives CASSQELEGYGYNF.

This clonotype was counted a few times. CDR3: CASSGGGAVNQPQHF. CDR3 coding DNA: TGTGCCAGCAGCGGCGGAGGAGCAGTCAATCAGCCCCAGCATTTT. The rearrangement links TRBV9 to TRBJ1-5; D gene uncertain. The V end was cut by 3 bases, the J end by 3 bases, with 13 bases between. Germline V lookup: CDR1 SGDLS, CDR2 YYNGEE. The CDR3 is 15 residues long.

This clonotype showed up just a few times. This chain links TRBV12-3 or TRBV12-4 with TRBJ1-1, with 10 bases fitting TRBD1. V shed 6 bases and J 4 bases; nucleotides not matched to a gene: 2. This CDR3 region has 13 residues. CDR3 amino acids: CASRTGGGTEAFF. The CDR3 DNA reads TGTGCCAGCAGGACAGGGGGCGGCACTGAAGCTTTCTTT.

The chain recombines TRBV2 with TRBJ2-2; D gene ambiguous. V was clipped by 3 bases and J by 3 bases, with 8 bases between them. CDR3 length: 14 residues. Per germline, CDR1 SNHLY and CDR2 FYNNEI. The CDR3 spells CASSDPRYTGELFF. The CDR3 region has the DNA TGTGCCAGCAGTGACCCCCGGTACACCGGGGAGCTGTTTTTT.

This clonotype occurred many times. The chain joins TRBV12-5 to TRBJ2-3, with 10 bases identical to TRBD2. V was clipped by 2 bases and J by 4 bases; unmatched bases: 15. Germline CDR1 reads LGHNT; CDR2 reads FRNRAP. The CDR3 runs 19 residues. CDR3 protein: CASGLPPTRSGGAADTQYF. The CDR3 DNA reads as TGTGCTAGTGGTTTGCCTCCGACTAGAAGCGGGGGGGCCGCAGATACGCAGTATTTT.

This clonotype was counted ten times or more. The chain employs TRBV28 and TRBJ1-2; D call uncertain. This CDR3 is 12 amino acids long. Germline V gene data show CDR1 as MDHEN and CDR2 as SYDVKM. Between the trimmed V and J ends, which lost 6 bases and 5 bases, there was a span of 10 bases. CDR3 residues: CASSQSGYGYTF. In nucleotides, the CDR3 is TGTGCCAGCAGCCAGTCGGGGTATGGCTACACCTTC.

The V gene is TRBV7-9, the J gene TRBJ1-2, with D possibly being TRBD1 (5 bases). The germline CDR1 and CDR2 sequences are SEHNR and FQNEAQ (reference sequence). The V end was cut by 4 bases, the J end by 1 base, with 7 bases between. The CDR3 has 13 amino acids. CDR3 sequence (DNA): TGTGCCAGCAGCTCGACAGTTAACTATGGCTACACCTTC. Translating gives CASSSTVNYGYTF.

This clonotype was observed at least ten times. The rearrangement joins TRBV20-1 to TRBJ1-5; D gene uncertain. The ends were cut back, 0 bases at V and 0 bases at J, with 9 bases in the middle. The CDR3 sequence is 15 residues long. CDR1 and CDR2 (germline): DFQATT, SNEGSKA (reference sequence). The CDR3 spells CSARDALYSNQPQHF. The CDR3, as DNA: TGCAGTGCTAGAGATGCGCTGTATAGCAATCAGCCCCAGCATTTT.

This chain connects TRBV19 to TRBJ2-3; 11 bases map to TRBD2. With 6 bases clipped from V and 2 bases from J, the junction kept 1 base outside the gene matches. The CDR3 length is 14 residues. Germline CDR1 LNHDA, CDR2 SQIVND (reference sequence). As DNA, the CDR3 is TGTGCCAGTAGGACTAGCGGGACCACAGATACGCAGTATTTT. It specifies CASRTSGTTDTQYF.

This clonotype has only a few counts. The chain combines TRBV6-2 or TRBV6-3 with TRBJ2-7; perhaps D is TRBD1 or TRBD2 (5 bases each). The CDR3 runs to 13 residues. Trimming shortened V by 2 bases and J by 3 bases, and 8 bases separated the two germline ends. CDR1 and CDR2 (germline): MNHEY, SVGEGT. This CDR3 is CASSYRDGYEQYF. The CDR3 DNA is TGTGCCAGCAGTTACCGGGACGGCTACGAGCAGTACTTC.

The gene calls are TRBV29-1 and TRBJ1-4; TRBD1 agrees at 8 bases. V dropped 3 bases and J dropped 3; count of bases not matched to a gene: 6. The CDR3 totals 15 residues. Germline V gives CDR1 SQVTM, CDR2 ANQGSEA. The CDR3 reads CSVDKAGQANEKLFF. In DNA, the CDR3 is TGCAGCGTTGACAAGGCGGGACAGGCTAATGAAAAACTGTTTTTT.

V is TRBV30 and J is TRBJ1-3; D not resolved. The CDR3 is 15 amino acids. Trimming removed 4 bases at V and 5 bases at J, with 18 bases between. Germline V gene sequence: CDR1 GTSNPN, CDR2 SVGIG (reference sequence). CDR3 amino acids: CAWILTLPFRNTIYF. CDR3 DNA sequence: TGTGCCTGGATCCTCACCCTACCGTTTCGAAACACCATATATTTT.

There are many counts of this clonotype. As DNA, the CDR3 is TGTGCCAGCAGCCCAAATCGGGGGGGCGTGGAGACCCAGTACTTC. Amino acid sequence: CASSPNRGGVETQYF. The chain carries TRBV28 and TRBJ2-5, with 8 bases identical to TRBD2. J was trimmed by 5 bases and V by 6 bases; bases with no gene match: 11. Germline loops: CDR1 MDHEN, CDR2 SYDVKM. The CDR3 is 15 amino acids.

This clonotype is categorized as large. The gene calls are TRBV29-1 and TRBJ2-5; 9 nucleotides agree with TRBD1. Trimming at V came to 1 base and at J to 4 bases, leaving 7 bases not matched to a gene. Germline CDR1 and CDR2: SQVTM and ANQGSEA. The CDR3 loop spans 15 amino acids. CDR3 coding DNA: TGCAGCGTTGAAGCTCGGGTACAGGGGGCAGAGACCCAGTACTTC. It yields the protein CSVEARVQGAETQYF.

This chain joins TRBV5-1 and TRBJ1-5; D possibly corresponds to TRBD1 (5 bases). There are 15 residues in the CDR3. Looked up from germline, CDR1 is SGHRS and CDR2 is YFSETQ. Trimming removed 0 bases at V and 5 bases at J, with 12 bases between. CDR3 protein: CASSLAGADHQPQHF. CDR3 DNA: TGCGCCAGCAGCTTGGCCGGGGCAGATCATCAGCCCCAGCATTTT.

On this clonotype itself: A much more abundant neighbour one base away suggests this may be a read error. This chain connects TRBV12-3 or TRBV12-4 to TRBJ2-1; D uncertain. This CDR3 has 15 residues. CDR3 sequence (DNA): TGTACCAGCAGTCGGGTATTGGATCCTAAATCTGAGCAGTTCTTC. This codes for CTSSRVLDPKSEQFF.

The genes are TRBV29-1 and TRBJ2-2; 9 bases match TRBD2. Germline V gene data show CDR1 as SQVTM and CDR2 as ANQGSEA. The ends lost 0 bases at V and 4 bases at J; junction bases unmatched: 9. This CDR3 has 17 residues. CDR3 sequence: CSVEDWDSGSRTGELFF. The CDR3, as DNA: TGCAGCGTTGAAGATTGGGATAGCGGGAGTCGCACCGGGGAGCTGTTTTTT.